This TCR beta chain was recovered during a study of T cell responses to AZD1222 COVID-19 vaccine. General study findings and limits: Mostly white British, mostly female donors; authors suggested clonal diversity may be underestimated. The repertoires were collected only after the peak T cell response.

Looked up from germline, CDR1 is SGHNT and CDR2 is YENEEA. V gave up 6 bases and J gave up 0 bases, with 17 bases separating them. The CDR3 length is 17 residues. Produced via immunoSEQ multiplex PCR; TCRdb's table is partial and in-frame only. The data contain some 150,000 clones, approximately 90% of them singletons. As concerns this clone: The antigen is undetermined.

The source of this sequence is an adult who received the AZD1222 COVID-19 vaccine. The sequences come from peripheral blood, collected 28 days after the second AZD1222 dose. The V gene is TRBV11-3, the J gene TRBJ2-2, with D tentatively TRBD1 (7 bases). The CDR3 sequence: CASSYSSDRANTGELFF. CDR3 sequence (DNA): TGTGCCAGCAGTTATTCTAGCGACAGGGCGAACACCGGGGAGCTGTTTTTT. Drawing the rest from reference TRBV11-3 and TRBJ2-2, the complete variable domain is EAGVVQSPRYKIIEKKQPVAFWCNPISGHNTLYWYLQNLGQGPELLIRYENEEAVDDSQLPKDRFSAERLKGVDSTLKIQPAELGDSAVYLCASSYSSDRANTGELFFGEGSRLTVL.